The next 27 T cell receptor beta chains were all read from a single sample in a study of identical twins. TCRdb reprocessed the 5' RACE reads with MiXCR, giving one entry per CDR3 protein. The table has 200,000 to 250,000 distinct CDR3 sequences, about 13% seen once. These same records also appear under a second study, on yellow fever vaccine responses in identical twins.

Material: memory (CD45RO+) T cells sorted from blood. The receptors stem from a woman between 18 and 29 years old in good health.

The table lists this clonotype with many counts. The chain joins TRBV15 to TRBJ2-3; D is possibly TRBD1 (7 bases). CDR1 is LNHNV, CDR2 YYDKDF, per germline (reference sequence). The V end lost 0 bases, the J end lost 2 bases, and 21 bases lay between the germline ends. CDR3 length equals 19 residues. CDR3: CATSRDRFGRQGSTDTQYF. The CDR3 nucleotides are TGTGCCACCAGCAGAGATCGGTTCGGGAGACAGGGCTCCACAGATACGCAGTATTTT.

The J gene is TRBJ2-4, the V gene TRBV27; D gene uncertain. Per germline, CDR1 MNHEY and CDR2 SMNVEV (reference sequence). This CDR3 is 16 amino acids long. V lost 4 bases and J lost 0, with 13 bases in between. CDR3 in DNA: TGTGCCAGCAGTTCCCTGGCGGTAGAAGCCAAAAACATTCAGTACTTC. Its protein product is CASSSLAVEAKNIQYF.

This sequence joins TRBV6-5 and TRBJ2-2; D is ambiguous. The CDR3 has 11 residues. The germline V gene has CDR1 MNHEY and CDR2 SVGAGI. V was trimmed by 7 bases and J by 4 bases, leaving 4 bases between them. The CDR3 region is CASTATGELFF. The DNA for the CDR3 is TGTGCCAGCACAGCCACCGGGGAGCTGTTTTTT.

This clonotype has only a few counts. The chain has TRBV29-1 and TRBJ2-3; D may correspond to TRBD1 or TRBD2 (5 bases each). Trimming removed 7 bases at V and 2 bases at J, with 16 bases between. CDR3 length: 14 residues. Germline CDR1 is SQVTM and CDR2 is ANQGSEA. The CDR3 spells CSAGTVAVTDTQYF. Here the CDR3 DNA reads TGCAGCGCCGGGACGGTCGCGGTCACAGATACGCAGTATTTT.

This clonotype was counted at least ten times. V usage is TRBV2 and J usage is TRBJ2-2; 9 bases align to TRBD1. Trimming cost V 6 bases and J 3 bases; bases outside gene matches: 2. Germline V gene data show CDR1 as SNHLY and CDR2 as FYNNEI. This CDR3 is built from 14 residues. CDR3 loop: CASSRQGDTGELFF. CDR3 nucleotides: TGTGCCAGCAGCCGACAGGGGGACACCGGGGAGCTGTTTTTT.

V is TRBV12-3 or TRBV12-4 and J is TRBJ2-3; D is uncertain. V was trimmed by 3 bases and J by 0 bases, leaving 10 bases between them. This CDR3 spans 15 amino acids. CDR3 coding DNA: TGTGCCAGCAGTTTTGGGCAGTCTAGCACAGATACGCAGTATTTT. Translated, it gives CASSFGQSSTDTQYF.

The chain combines TRBV10-3 with TRBJ2-3; D remains unclear. The germline V gene has CDR1 ENHRY and CDR2 SYGVKD. The CDR3 loop spans 14 amino acids. V lost 2 bases to trimming and J lost 0 bases, with 6 bases between them. The CDR3 spells CAISERVSTDTQYF. The DNA of the CDR3 is TGTGCCATCAGTGAGAGGGTCAGCACAGATACGCAGTATTTT.

Only a few counts were recorded for this clonotype. The chain recombines TRBV12-3 or TRBV12-4 with TRBJ1-5, with no clear D. The CDR3 is made up of 15 amino acids. V was cut by 3 bases and J by 1 base, with 10 bases left in between. CDR3 protein: CASSFGIPSNQPQHF. The CDR3, as DNA: TGTGCCAGCAGTTTCGGGATTCCAAGCAATCAGCCCCAGCATTTT.

This clonotype has more than one count but fewer than ten. This sequence joins TRBV11-2 and TRBJ2-1, with D possibly being TRBD2 (5 bases). Per the germline V gene, CDR1 is SGHAT and CDR2 is FQNNGV. This CDR3 is built from 17 residues. The germline V and J ends were trimmed by 4 bases and 5 bases, with 21 bases remaining between them. The CDR3 protein is CASSSRRHSDSDNEQFF. As DNA, the CDR3 is TGTGCCAGCAGCTCGAGGCGGCATAGCGATTCCGACAATGAGCAGTTCTTC.

There are a few counts of this clonotype. The V call is TRBV9, the J call TRBJ1-6; no reliable D call. Trimming took off 1 base at V and 13 bases at J, with 15 bases between the two ends. The CDR3 consists of 14 residues. Germline loops: CDR1 SGDLS, CDR2 YYNGEE. DNA of the CDR3: TGTGCCAGCAGCGTAAGGGAGCGCCCCCGGCCCCTCCACTTT. This gives the protein CASSVRERPRPLHF.

There are a few counts of this clonotype. The chain combines TRBV5-1 with TRBJ2-3, with unresolved D. V dropped 0 bases and J dropped 2 bases, with 7 bases sitting between them. Germline lookup yields CDR1 SGHRS and CDR2 YFSETQ. The CDR3 totals 14 residues. The CDR3 sequence: CASSLDRHTDTQYF. The CDR3 nucleotides are TGCGCCAGCAGCTTGGACAGACACACAGATACGCAGTATTTT.

In its sample, this clonotype was seen many times. This chain links TRBV10-3 with TRBJ2-7, with unresolved D. Trimming stripped 5 bases from V and 2 bases from J, with 7 bases between. CDR3 length equals 12 residues. Germline V CDR1 and CDR2: ENHRY, SYGVKD. The CDR3 DNA reads TGTGCCATCAGTCTGGGCACCTACGAGCAGTACTTC. This gives the protein CAISLGTYEQYF.

In this sample, this clonotype turned up many times. The J gene is TRBJ1-6, the V gene TRBV20-1; TRBD1 matches 8 bases. This CDR3 comprises 15 residues. The trim removed 6 bases at V and 9 bases at J, leaving 13 bases unmatched. Germline values: CDR1 DFQATT, CDR2 SNEGSKA (reference sequence). CDR3 DNA sequence: TGCAGTGCATCAGGTGGGGGGACAGGAAGTTCACCCCTCCACTTT. Translation: CSASGGGTGSSPLHF.

The count of this clonotype is one. The CDR3: CASSLGSGVSETQYF. In nucleotides, the CDR3 is TGCGCCAGCAGCTTGGGCTCGGGGGTATCAGAGACCCAGTACTTC. This chain uses TRBV5-1 with TRBJ2-5; tentative D call: TRBD2 (6 bases). Trimming stripped 0 bases from V and 4 bases from J, with 13 bases between. Germline V gene sequence: CDR1 SGHRS, CDR2 YFSETQ. The CDR3 spans 15 residues.

Only a few counts were recorded for this clonotype. This chain joins TRBV7-2 and TRBJ2-4, with 9 bases identical to TRBD1. The CDR3 has 16 amino acids. The trim removed 0 bases at V and 6 bases at J, leaving 6 bases unmatched. Germline lookup yields CDR1 SGHTA and CDR2 FQGNSA. CDR3 sequence (DNA): TGTGCCAGCAGCTTAGCCGGGACAGGGCGGGGAAACATTCAGTACTTC. Encoded protein: CASSLAGTGRGNIQYF.

This clonotype was seen ten or more times. One end of the junction fails to match germline, which may point to a read error. V and J are TRBV7-9 and TRBJ1-1; D remains unclear. CDR3 length: 15 amino acids. CDR1 and CDR2 (germline): SEHNR, FQNEAQ (reference sequence). The CDR3 nucleotides read TGTGCCAGCAGCTTTGGCGGGAGGATGAACGCTGAAGCTTTCTTT. The encoded protein is CASSFGGRMNAEAFF. Full variable domain (remainder filled in from reference TRBV7-9 and TRBJ1-1): DTGVSQNPRHKITKRGQNVTFRCDPISEHNRLYWYRQTLGQGPEFLTYFQNEAQLEKSRLLSDRFSAERPKGSFSTLEIQRTEQGDSAMYLCASSFGGRMNAEAFFGQGTRLTVV.

This clonotype was counted between two and nine times. This sequence joins TRBV6-1 and TRBJ1-2; TRBD1 agrees at 12 bases. Losses at the gene ends were 6 bases for V and 0 bases for J; bases not matched to a gene: 5. The CDR3 spans 16 residues. Germline assignment: CDR1 MNHNS and CDR2 SASEGT. In DNA, the CDR3 is TGTGCCAGCAGGGGGGGACAGGGGGCTTCTAACTATGGCTACACCTTC. As protein: CASRGGQGASNYGYTF.

This clonotype came up a few times. The V call is TRBV7-2, the J call TRBJ2-3; TRBD2 matches 7 bases. V shed 5 bases and J 10 bases; nucleotides not matched to a gene: 6. The CDR3 sequence is 12 residues long. Per germline, CDR1 SGHTA and CDR2 FQGNSA. CDR3 sequence: CASSIGGGPQYF. In DNA, the CDR3 is TGTGCCAGCAGCATTGGCGGGGGACCGCAGTATTTT.

In its sample, this clonotype was seen many times. The chain uses TRBV10-3 and TRBJ2-5; D uncertain. The CDR3 has 12 amino acids. The ends were cut back, 8 bases at V and 2 bases at J, with 9 bases in the middle. Per germline, CDR1 ENHRY and CDR2 SYGVKD. For the CDR3, the DNA is TGTGCCATCGGGTCCCTTCAAGAGACCCAGTACTTC. Protein: CAIGSLQETQYF.

This chain links TRBV11-3 with TRBJ2-1; D possibly corresponds to TRBD1 (5 bases). Germline V gene data show CDR1 as SGHNT and CDR2 as YENEEA. V lost 7 bases to trimming and J lost 5 bases, with 18 bases between them. CDR3 size: 15 residues. As DNA, the CDR3 is TGTGCCAGCACCGACAGTTGGAGTACTAACAATGAGCAGTTCTTC. Protein product: CASTDSWSTNNEQFF. Together with reference TRBV11-3 and TRBJ2-1, the CDR3 gives the full variable domain: EAGVVQSPRYKIIEKKQPVAFWCNPISGHNTLYWYLQNLGQGPELLIRYENEEAVDDSQLPKDRFSAERLKGVDSTLKIQPAELGDSAVYLCASTDSWSTNNEQFFGPGTRLTVL.

The table lists this clonotype with a few counts. CDR3 region: CASSSYRVDEKLFF. The CDR3 nucleotides read TGTGCCAGCAGCAGTTACAGGGTGGATGAAAAACTGTTTTTT. The chain links TRBV7-8 to TRBJ1-4, with a tentative D call TRBD1 (6 bases). V was shortened by 5 bases and J by 6 bases, with 13 bases between the two germline ends. This CDR3 region has 14 residues. CDR1 and CDR2 from the germline V gene are SGHVS and FQNEAQ.

This clonotype appeared a few times. V usage is TRBV27 and J usage is TRBJ2-7; a weak D match, TRBD1 (6 bases). Germline loops: CDR1 MNHEY, CDR2 SMNVEV (reference sequence). V was clipped by 1 base and J by 2 bases, with 9 bases between them. The CDR3 length is 14 residues. The CDR3 loop reads CASSLFRGTYEQYF. In DNA form, the CDR3 reads TGTGCCAGCAGTTTATTCAGGGGAACCTACGAGCAGTACTTC.

The chain joins TRBV20-1 to TRBJ1-4; the D gene is possibly TRBD1 (5 bases). Germline V gene sequence: CDR1 DFQATT, CDR2 SNEGSKA (reference sequence). Deletions cut 6 bases from V and 5 bases from J, with 13 bases between. This CDR3 contains 13 residues. The chain's CDR3 is CSAIDRYNEKLFF. CDR3 DNA: TGCAGTGCCATAGACAGATACAATGAAAAACTGTTTTTT.

The chain links TRBV29-1 to TRBJ2-7, with D maybe TRBD1 (5 bases). Germline values: CDR1 SQVTM, CDR2 ANQGSEA. The CDR3 loop spans 13 amino acids. V was pared by 8 bases and J by 3 bases, with 17 bases between. Written as DNA, the CDR3 is TGCAGCTCTTCACCCGCGCAGGGCTACGAGCAGTACTTC. Residues: CSSSPAQGYEQYF.

This clonotype was observed at least ten times. The chain combines TRBV30 with TRBJ2-2; tentatively, D is TRBD2 (5 bases). The CDR3 consists of 15 residues. Germline V gene data show CDR1 as GTSNPN and CDR2 as SVGIG (reference sequence). Between the trimmed V and J ends, which lost 0 bases and 0 bases, there was a span of 8 bases. Written as DNA, the CDR3 is TGTGCCTGGAGTGTACTAGAGACGAACACCGGGGAGCTGTTTTTT. The encoded protein is CAWSVLETNTGELFF.

The table lists this clonotype with a few counts. The rearrangement links TRBV6-5 to TRBJ2-5; D unclear. CDR3 length: 14 amino acids. V lost 4 bases and J 5 bases, leaving 14 bases between the germline ends. CDR1 and CDR2 (germline): MNHEY, SVGAGI. The DNA of the CDR3 is TGTGCCAGCAGTTTGACCCCCCTTGGGGAGACCCAGTACTTC. Residues: CASSLTPLGETQYF.

The V and J genes are TRBV4-3 and TRBJ2-7, with 8 nucleotides matching TRBD2. Germline CDR1 reads LGHNA; CDR2 reads YSLEER. The CDR3 runs to 16 residues. Trimming removed 2 bases from V and 5 bases from J; junction bases left unmatched: 11. CDR3 protein: CASSQLAGPQHDEQYF. The CDR3 DNA is TGCGCCAGCAGCCAACTAGCGGGCCCTCAGCACGACGAGCAGTACTTC.